Each of the 2 T cell receptor beta chains below was sequenced from the same sample in a study of T-cell reconstitution after alpha-beta-depleted transplantation in children. Library preparation (for TCRbeta) was performed with unique molecular identifiers. Each CDR3 protein gets one entry after TCRdb re-called the PCR reads with MiXCR. The sample shows about a million distinct CDR3 sequences, about 29% of them seen only once. The source material was PBMCs, mostly from graft donor cells, sampled 360 days after TCRalphabeta/CD19-depleted stem cell transplant. These receptors all come from a boy in the first two years of life who had a stem cell transplant for SCID, so the T cells may come from the graft donor.

This clonotype appeared once. The rearrangement uses TRBV2 and TRBJ2-7; a weak D match, TRBD1 (5 bases). The CDR3 consists of 14 residues. Germline V gene data show CDR1 as SNHLY and CDR2 as FYNNEI. The V and J ends lost 2 bases and 4 bases respectively, with 12 bases between them. Here the CDR3 DNA reads TGTGCCAGCAGTGAAATTGGGGCAGGTTACGAGCAGTACTTC. Translated, it gives CASSEIGAGYEQYF.

In this sample, this clonotype turned up a few times. The chain combines TRBV10-1 with TRBJ2-7; tentatively, D is TRBD1 or TRBD2 (5 bases each). Trimming took off 3 bases at V and 6 bases at J, with 12 bases between the two ends. Germline assignment: CDR1 WNHNN and CDR2 SYGVQD (reference sequence). The CDR3 covers 13 residues. The CDR3 DNA reads as TGCGCCAGCAGTGAAGCGTACGGGGCCGAGCAGTACTTC. Translated: CASSEAYGAEQYF.